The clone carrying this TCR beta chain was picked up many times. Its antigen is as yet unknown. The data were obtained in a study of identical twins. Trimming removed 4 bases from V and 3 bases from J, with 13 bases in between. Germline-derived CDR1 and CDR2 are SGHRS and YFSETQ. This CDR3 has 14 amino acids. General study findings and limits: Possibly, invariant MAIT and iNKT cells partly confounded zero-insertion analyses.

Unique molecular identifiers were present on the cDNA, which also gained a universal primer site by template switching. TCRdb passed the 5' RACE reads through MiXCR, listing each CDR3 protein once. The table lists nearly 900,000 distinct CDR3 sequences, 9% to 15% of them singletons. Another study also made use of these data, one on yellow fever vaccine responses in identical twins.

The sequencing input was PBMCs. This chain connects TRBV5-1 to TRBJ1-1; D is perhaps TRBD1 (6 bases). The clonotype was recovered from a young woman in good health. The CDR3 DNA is TGCGCCAGCAGCGCTGCGGGGGCATACACTGAAGCTTTCTTT. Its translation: CASSAAGAYTEAFF.